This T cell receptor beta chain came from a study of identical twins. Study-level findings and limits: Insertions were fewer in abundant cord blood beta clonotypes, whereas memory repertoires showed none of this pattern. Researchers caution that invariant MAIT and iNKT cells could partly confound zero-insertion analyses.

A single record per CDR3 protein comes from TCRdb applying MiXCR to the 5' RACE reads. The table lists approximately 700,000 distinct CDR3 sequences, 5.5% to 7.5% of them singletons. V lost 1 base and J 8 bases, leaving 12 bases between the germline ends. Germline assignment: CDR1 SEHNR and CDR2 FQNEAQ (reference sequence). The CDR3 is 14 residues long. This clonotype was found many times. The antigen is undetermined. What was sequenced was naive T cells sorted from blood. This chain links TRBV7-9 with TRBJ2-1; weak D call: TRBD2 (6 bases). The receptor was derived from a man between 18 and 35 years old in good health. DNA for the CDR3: TGTGCCAGCAGCTTAGGAAGCGGGCAGGATGAGCAGTTCTTC. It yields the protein CASSLGSGQDEQFF.